The rows below give T cell receptor beta chains drawn from one sample of a study of blood T cell repertoires in COVID-19. Sequencing used immunoSEQ multiplex PCR; TCRdb keeps in-frame clones, though not all of them. The data hold about 270,000 clones, with about 89% observed a single time. Sequenced sample: PBMCs or T cells enriched from blood (not recorded which). These receptor sequences come from a woman aged 18-29 years who had recovered from COVID-19. The CDR3 runs from the conserved cysteine through the conserved F or W. Fields, in order: J gene, D gene, clone size, V gene, CDR3 protein, CDR3 DNA. D genes are given only for firm matches. Clone size is shown for a subset of rows, as once, few, many or a class of expanded clone.

j_call: TRBJ2-7
d_call: -
clone_size: -
v_call: TRBV20-1
cdr3_aa: CSARGLYEQYF
cdr3_nt: TGCAGTGCCCGAGGACTCTACGAGCAGTACTTC

j_call: TRBJ2-5
d_call: TRBD1
clone_size: once
v_call: TRBV7-6
cdr3_aa: CASSLRGQGKETQYF
cdr3_nt: TGTGCCAGCAGCTTGCGGGGACAGGGTAAAGAGACCCAGTACTTC

j_call: TRBJ2-3
d_call: -
clone_size: -
v_call: TRBV27
cdr3_aa: CASSNGDFSSTDTQYF
cdr3_nt: TGTGCCAGCAGCAATGGGGACTTCTCTAGCACAGATACGCAGTATTTT

j_call: TRBJ2-1
d_call: -
clone_size: -
v_call: TRBV6-2/TRBV6-3
cdr3_aa: CASSYTRLSDNEQFF
cdr3_nt: TGTGCCAGCAGTTACACCCGCCTAAGCGACAATGAGCAGTTCTTC

j_call: TRBJ1-1
d_call: -
clone_size: -
v_call: TRBV4-1
cdr3_aa: CASSQEMGAGTEAFF
cdr3_nt: TGCGCCAGCAGCCAAGAGATGGGGGCTGGTACTGAAGCTTTCTTT

j_call: TRBJ2-5
d_call: TRBD2
clone_size: -
v_call: TRBV9
cdr3_aa: CASSPRGGAAETQYF
cdr3_nt: TGTGCCAGCAGCCCCCGCGGGGGGGCCGCAGAGACCCAGTACTTC

j_call: TRBJ2-7
d_call: TRBD1
clone_size: -
v_call: TRBV7-2
cdr3_aa: CASSATGTGGMEQYF
cdr3_nt: TGTGCCAGCAGCGCGACCGGGACAGGGGGTATGGAGCAGTACTTC

j_call: TRBJ1-6
d_call: -
clone_size: -
v_call: TRBV9
cdr3_aa: CASSERPSRDSPLHF
cdr3_nt: TGTGCCAGCAGCGAAAGACCCTCACGGGATTCACCCCTCCACTTT

j_call: TRBJ2-7
d_call: -
clone_size: few
v_call: TRBV5-6
cdr3_aa: CASTKISWPEQYF
cdr3_nt: TGTGCCAGCACCAAAATCTCCTGGCCCGAGCAGTACTTC

j_call: TRBJ1-5
d_call: -
clone_size: -
v_call: TRBV5-1
cdr3_aa: CASSLGDRNHQPQHF
cdr3_nt: TGCGCCAGCAGCTTGGGCGACAGGAACCATCAGCCCCAGCATTTT

j_call: TRBJ2-1
d_call: TRBD2
clone_size: once
v_call: TRBV7-9
cdr3_aa: CASSLLLILAGDADEQFF
cdr3_nt: TGTGCCAGCAGCTTACTTTTAATACTAGCGGGCGATGCGGATGAGCAGTTCTTC

j_call: TRBJ2-7
d_call: TRBD2
clone_size: -
v_call: TRBV13
cdr3_aa: CASSLLSGGPPYEQYF
cdr3_nt: TGTGCCAGCAGCTTACTGAGCGGGGGGCCCCCCTACGAGCAGTACTTC

j_call: TRBJ2-1
d_call: -
clone_size: -
v_call: TRBV5-8
cdr3_aa: CASSLGTAGPYNEQFF
cdr3_nt: TGTGCCAGCAGCTTGGGAACCGCAGGGCCCTACAATGAGCAGTTCTTC

j_call: TRBJ2-7
d_call: -
clone_size: -
v_call: TRBV29-1
cdr3_aa: CSVEVPDSTYEQYF
cdr3_nt: TGCAGCGTTGAGGTTCCAGACAGCACCTACGAGCAGTACTTC

j_call: TRBJ1-5
d_call: -
clone_size: -
v_call: TRBV18
cdr3_aa: CASSPSTPGQRFQPQHF
cdr3_nt: TGTGCCAGCTCACCATCTACCCCGGGACAAAGATTTCAGCCCCAGCATTTT

j_call: TRBJ1-5
d_call: -
clone_size: -
v_call: TRBV7-8
cdr3_aa: CASSLGGGDQPQHF
cdr3_nt: TGTGCCAGCAGCTTAGGTGGAGGGGATCAGCCCCAGCATTTT

j_call: TRBJ2-7
d_call: TRBD1
clone_size: -
v_call: TRBV2
cdr3_aa: CASTMDRSISEQYF
cdr3_nt: TGTGCCAGCACTATGGACAGGTCCATCAGCGAGCAGTACTTC

j_call: TRBJ2-7
d_call: -
clone_size: -
v_call: TRBV18
cdr3_aa: CASSAMGLGSYEQYF
cdr3_nt: TGTGCCAGCTCAGCAATGGGACTGGGCTCCTACGAGCAGTACTTC

j_call: TRBJ1-1
d_call: TRBD1
clone_size: -
v_call: TRBV5-4
cdr3_aa: CASSFGTGVTEAFF
cdr3_nt: TGTGCCAGCAGCTTCGGGACAGGGGTCACTGAAGCTTTCTTT

j_call: TRBJ2-1
d_call: TRBD1
clone_size: once
v_call: TRBV7-9
cdr3_aa: CASSLDRGEEQFF
cdr3_nt: TGTGCCAGCAGCTTGGACAGGGGAGAAGAGCAGTTCTTC

j_call: TRBJ2-7
d_call: -
clone_size: -
v_call: TRBV5-6
cdr3_aa: CASSRGDGAYEQYF
cdr3_nt: TGTGCCAGCAGCCGCGGGGACGGTGCCTACGAGCAGTACTTC

j_call: TRBJ2-1
d_call: TRBD2
clone_size: -
v_call: TRBV28
cdr3_aa: CASVTAKAGGYNEQFF
cdr3_nt: TGTGCCAGCGTCACAGCCAAAGCGGGAGGCTACAATGAGCAGTTCTTC

j_call: TRBJ2-7
d_call: -
clone_size: -
v_call: TRBV12-3/TRBV12-4
cdr3_aa: CASSPSGYEQYF
cdr3_nt: TGTGCCAGCAGCCCATCCGGCTACGAGCAGTACTTC

j_call: TRBJ2-5
d_call: -
clone_size: -
v_call: TRBV6-1
cdr3_aa: CASSDSENRGETQYF
cdr3_nt: TGTGCCAGCAGTGATTCCGAAAACCGGGGAGAGACCCAGTACTTC

j_call: TRBJ2-2
d_call: -
clone_size: -
v_call: TRBV4-3
cdr3_aa: CASSLEGGDTGELFF
cdr3_nt: TGCGCCAGCAGCCTGGAGGGGGGGGACACCGGGGAGCTGTTTTTT

j_call: TRBJ1-3
d_call: TRBD1
clone_size: -
v_call: TRBV13
cdr3_aa: CASSSTQGRGSGNTIYF
cdr3_nt: TGTGCCAGCAGCTCGACACAGGGGCGAGGGTCTGGAAACACCATATATTTT

j_call: TRBJ2-7
d_call: -
clone_size: -
v_call: TRBV12-3/TRBV12-4
cdr3_aa: CASSSTSYEQYF
cdr3_nt: TGTGCCAGCAGCTCTACTAGCTACGAGCAGTACTTC

j_call: TRBJ1-2
d_call: TRBD1
clone_size: -
v_call: TRBV6-5
cdr3_aa: CASSRQGFDGYTF
cdr3_nt: TGTGCCAGCAGTCGACAGGGGTTCGATGGCTACACCTTC

j_call: TRBJ1-1
d_call: -
clone_size: -
v_call: TRBV5-1
cdr3_aa: CASSLGSGNTEAFF
cdr3_nt: TGCGCCAGCAGCTTAGGGTCAGGGAATACTGAAGCTTTCTTT

j_call: TRBJ1-1
d_call: -
clone_size: -
v_call: TRBV12-3/TRBV12-4
cdr3_aa: CASSFTENTEAFF
cdr3_nt: TGTGCCAGCAGCTTCACAGAGAACACTGAAGCTTTCTTT